These T cell receptor beta chains were read from a single sample in a study of blood T cell repertoires in COVID-19. Profiling relied on immunoSEQ multiplex PCR, and the TCRdb table lists in-frame clones only, not all of them. There are approximately 59,000 clones in the sample; 80% to 90% occur only once, and roughly 14% lies in the top ten. Sample: peripheral blood. The receptors derive from an older man with acute or convalescent COVID-19. The CDR3 runs from the conserved cysteine through the conserved F or W. The D gene is left open where the match is weak. Only part of the rows carry a size: once, few, many, or a class if the clone is expanded.

v_call,clone_size,j_call,d_call,cdr3_aa,cdr3_nt
TRBV4-1,few,TRBJ2-7,-,CASSQAYLDEQYF,TGCGCCAGCAGCCAAGCCTACCTCGACGAGCAGTACTTC
TRBV6-2/TRBV6-3,-,TRBJ2-3,TRBD2,CASSYAPGASGEWADTQYF,TGTGCCAGCAGTTACGCCCCGGGGGCTAGCGGGGAGTGGGCAGATACGCAGTATTTT
TRBV19,few,TRBJ2-1,TRBD2,CASSPLAQGLEGDEQFF,TGTGCCAGTAGCCCGTTAGCTCAAGGACTAGAGGGCGATGAGCAGTTCTTC
TRBV30,-,TRBJ2-7,TRBD2,CAWSAGGYEQYF,TGTGCCTGGAGTGCGGGGGGGTACGAGCAGTACTTC
TRBV21-1,-,TRBJ2-5,-,CASSVSGGAGETQYF,TGTGCCAGCAGCGTTAGCGGGGGGGCCGGGGAGACCCAGTACTTC
TRBV29-1,-,TRBJ2-1,TRBD2,CSGIPGTSGSRGEQFF,TGCAGCGGTATACCGGGGACTAGCGGGAGTAGAGGAGAGCAGTTCTTC
TRBV19,few,TRBJ2-7,-,CASQGAYEQYF,TGTGCCAGTCAAGGGGCCTACGAGCAGTACTTC
TRBV19,few,TRBJ2-5,-,CASSRDSDGETQYF,TGTGCCAGTAGTAGGGACTCGGATGGAGAGACCCAGTACTTC
TRBV7-2,-,TRBJ2-6,-,CASSLNSGANVLTF,TGTGCCAGCAGCTTAAACTCCGGGGCCAACGTCCTGACTTTC
TRBV27,-,TRBJ1-5,-,CASSSDRLSNQPQHF,TGTGCCAGCAGTTCCGACAGGCTCAGCAATCAGCCCCAGCATTTT
TRBV3-1/TRBV3-2,-,TRBJ1-4,-,CASSQGLLSNEKLFF,TGTGCCAGCAGCCAGGGGCTGTTATCTAATGAAAAACTGTTTTTT
TRBV13,few,TRBJ2-5,-,CASSPVGDSRETQYF,TGTGCCAGCAGCCCGGTCGGGGACTCTCGTGAGACCCAGTACTTC
TRBV2,-,TRBJ2-1,TRBD1,CATRGQGLNEQFF,TGTGCCACCAGAGGACAGGGTCTCAATGAGCAGTTCTTC
TRBV10-1,-,TRBJ1-3,-,CASRKDFPGNTIYF,TGCGCCAGCAGGAAGGACTTTCCTGGAAACACCATATATTTT
TRBV5-1,-,TRBJ1-1,TRBD1,CASSRTGTANTEAFF,TGCGCCAGCAGCCGAACCGGGACAGCAAACACTGAAGCTTTCTTT
TRBV5-1,-,TRBJ2-5,TRBD2,CASRKGLAGQETQYF,TGCGCCAGCAGAAAGGGGCTAGCGGGCCAAGAGACCCAGTACTTC
TRBV19,-,TRBJ1-2,TRBD1,CASRPQGVRLYGYTF,TGTGCCAGTAGGCCACAGGGGGTTCGTCTTTATGGCTACACCTTC
TRBV6-5,-,TRBJ2-5,TRBD1,CASSFQDREETQYF,TGTGCCAGCAGTTTCCAGGACAGGGAAGAGACCCAGTACTTC
TRBV6-5,-,TRBJ2-5,-,CASSLNRMETQYF,TGTGCCAGCAGTTTGAACAGGATGGAGACCCAGTACTTC
TRBV29-1,-,TRBJ2-5,-,CSVASRETQYF,TGCAGCGTTGCTAGCAGGGAGACCCAGTACTTC
TRBV13,-,TRBJ2-4,TRBD1,CASSHRQGGAKNIQYF,TGTGCCAGCAGCCACAGACAGGGTGGGGCCAAAAACATTCAGTACTTC
TRBV19,-,TRBJ2-1,-,CASSGRKRAISYNEQFF,TGTGCCAGTAGTGGGCGTAAGCGGGCGATCTCCTACAATGAGCAGTTCTTC